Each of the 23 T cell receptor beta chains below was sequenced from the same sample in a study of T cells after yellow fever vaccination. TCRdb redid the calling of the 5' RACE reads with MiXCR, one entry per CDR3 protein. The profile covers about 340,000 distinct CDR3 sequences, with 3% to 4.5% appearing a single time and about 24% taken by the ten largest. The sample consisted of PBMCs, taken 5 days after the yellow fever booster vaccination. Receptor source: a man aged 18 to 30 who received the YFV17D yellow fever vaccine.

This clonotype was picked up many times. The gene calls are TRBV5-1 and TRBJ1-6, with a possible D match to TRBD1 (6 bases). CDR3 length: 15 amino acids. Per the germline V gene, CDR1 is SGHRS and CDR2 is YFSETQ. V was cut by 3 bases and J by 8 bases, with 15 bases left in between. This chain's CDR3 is CASSSRQGLYSPLHF. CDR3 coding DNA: TGCGCCAGCAGCTCCCGCCAGGGGTTGTATTCACCCCTCCACTTT. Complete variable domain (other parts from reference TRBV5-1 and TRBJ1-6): KAGVTQTPRYLIKTRGQQVTLSCSPISGHRSVSWYQQTPGQGLQFLFEYFSETQRNKGNFPGRFSGRQFSNSRSEMNVSTLELGDSALYLCASSSRQGLYSPLHFGNGTRLTVT.

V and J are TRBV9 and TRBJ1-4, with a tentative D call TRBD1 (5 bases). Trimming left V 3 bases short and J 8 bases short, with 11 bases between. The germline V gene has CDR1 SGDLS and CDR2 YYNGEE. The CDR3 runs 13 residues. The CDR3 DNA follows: TGTGCCAGCAGCGGGGACGGTCGGGAAAAACTGTTTTTT. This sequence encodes CASSGDGREKLFF.

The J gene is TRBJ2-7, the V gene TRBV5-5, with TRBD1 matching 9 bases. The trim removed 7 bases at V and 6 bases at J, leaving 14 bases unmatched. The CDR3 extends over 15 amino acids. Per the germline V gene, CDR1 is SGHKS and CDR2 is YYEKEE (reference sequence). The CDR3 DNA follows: TGTGCCAGCCATTCCGGGGGGACAGGGTACATCGAGCAGTACGTC. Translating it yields CASHSGGTGYIEQYV.

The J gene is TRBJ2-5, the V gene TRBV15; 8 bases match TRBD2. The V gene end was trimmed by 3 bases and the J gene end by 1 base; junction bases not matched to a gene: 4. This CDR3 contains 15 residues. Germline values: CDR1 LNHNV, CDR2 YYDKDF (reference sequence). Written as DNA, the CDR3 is TGTGCCACCAGCAGGGGAGCGGGGGTCCAAGAGACCCAGTACTTC. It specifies CATSRGAGVQETQYF. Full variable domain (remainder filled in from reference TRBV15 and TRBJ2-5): DAMVIQNPRYQVTQFGKPVTLSCSQTLNHNVMYWYQQKSSQAPKLLFHYYDKDFNNEADTPDNFQSRRPNTSFCFLDIRSPGLGDTAMYLCATSRGAGVQETQYFGPGTRLLVL.

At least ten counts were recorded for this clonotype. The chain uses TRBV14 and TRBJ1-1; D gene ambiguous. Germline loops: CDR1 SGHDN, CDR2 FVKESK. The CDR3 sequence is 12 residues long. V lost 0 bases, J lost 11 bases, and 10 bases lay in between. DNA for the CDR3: TGTGCCAGCAGCCAAGAAGGGTTCGGGGCTTTCTTT. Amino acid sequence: CASSQEGFGAFF.

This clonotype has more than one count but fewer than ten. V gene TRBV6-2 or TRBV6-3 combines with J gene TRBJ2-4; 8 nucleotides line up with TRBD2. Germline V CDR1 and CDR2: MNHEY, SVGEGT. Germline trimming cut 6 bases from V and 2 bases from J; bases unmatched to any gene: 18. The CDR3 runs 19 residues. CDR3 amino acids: CASRATERGNVWTKNIQYF. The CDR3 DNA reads TGTGCCAGCAGGGCCACTGAGCGGGGGAACGTTTGGACCAAAAACATTCAGTACTTC.

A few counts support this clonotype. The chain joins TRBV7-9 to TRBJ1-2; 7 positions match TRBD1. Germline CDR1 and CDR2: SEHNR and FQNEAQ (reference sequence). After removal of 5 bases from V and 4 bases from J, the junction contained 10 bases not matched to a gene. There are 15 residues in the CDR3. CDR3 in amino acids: CASSRESGGIYGYTF. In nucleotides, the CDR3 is TGTGCCAGCAGCCGGGAGTCAGGGGGTATCTATGGCTACACCTTC.

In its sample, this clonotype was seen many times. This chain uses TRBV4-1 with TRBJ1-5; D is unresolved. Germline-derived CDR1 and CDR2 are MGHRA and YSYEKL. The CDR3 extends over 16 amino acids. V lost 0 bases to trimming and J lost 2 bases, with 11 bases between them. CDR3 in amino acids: CASSQDYASRNQPQHF. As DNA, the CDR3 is TGCGCCAGCAGCCAAGACTACGCGTCGCGCAATCAGCCCCAGCATTTT.

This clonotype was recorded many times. CDR3 sequence reads: CASSLAGVDTGELFF. CDR3 bases: TGCGCCAGCAGCTTGGCGGGGGTCGACACCGGGGAGCTGTTTTTT. The rearrangement links TRBV5-1 to TRBJ2-2, with D perhaps matching TRBD2 (6 bases). Germline V gene data show CDR1 as SGHRS and CDR2 as YFSETQ. The V end lost 0 bases, the J end lost 3 bases, and 9 bases lay between the germline ends. This CDR3 has 15 residues.

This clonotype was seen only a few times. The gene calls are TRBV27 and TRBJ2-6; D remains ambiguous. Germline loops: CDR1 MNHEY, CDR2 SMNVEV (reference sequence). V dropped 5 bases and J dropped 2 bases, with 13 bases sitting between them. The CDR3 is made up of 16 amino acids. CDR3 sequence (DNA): TGTGCCAGCAGTATCCCTAGAGGTCCTGGGGCCAACGTCCTGACTTTC. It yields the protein CASSIPRGPGANVLTF.

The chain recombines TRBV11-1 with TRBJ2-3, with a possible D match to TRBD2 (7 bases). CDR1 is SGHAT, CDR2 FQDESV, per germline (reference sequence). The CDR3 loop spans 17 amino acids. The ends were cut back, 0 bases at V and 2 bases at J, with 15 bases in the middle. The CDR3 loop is CASSLAGASGLTDTQYF. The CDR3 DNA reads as TGTGCCAGCAGCTTAGCGGGGGCTAGCGGCCTCACAGATACGCAGTATTTT.

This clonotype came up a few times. CDR3 bases: TGCAGTGCTAGAGAACCTGGGAGCAATCAGCCCCAGCATTTT. Protein sequence: CSAREPGSNQPQHF. The chain recombines TRBV20-1 with TRBJ1-5; the D is unclear. Per the germline V gene, CDR1 is DFQATT and CDR2 is SNEGSKA (reference sequence). CDR3 length equals 14 residues. With 0 bases removed from V and 1 base from J, the gap between germline ends came to 7 bases.

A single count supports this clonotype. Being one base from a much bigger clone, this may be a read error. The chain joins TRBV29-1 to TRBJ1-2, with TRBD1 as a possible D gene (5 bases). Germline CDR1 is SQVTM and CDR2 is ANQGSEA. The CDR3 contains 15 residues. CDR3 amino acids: CSVEKARGGDYGFTF. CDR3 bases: TGCAGCGTTGAAAAAGCGCGGGGGGGAGACTATGGCTTCACCTTC.

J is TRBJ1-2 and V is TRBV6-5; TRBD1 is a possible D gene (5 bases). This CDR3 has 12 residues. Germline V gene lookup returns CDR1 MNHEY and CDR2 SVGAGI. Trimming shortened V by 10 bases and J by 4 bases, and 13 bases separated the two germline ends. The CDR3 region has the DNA TGTGCCATACGAAGTGGGACCTATGGCTACACCTTC. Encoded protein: CAIRSGTYGYTF.

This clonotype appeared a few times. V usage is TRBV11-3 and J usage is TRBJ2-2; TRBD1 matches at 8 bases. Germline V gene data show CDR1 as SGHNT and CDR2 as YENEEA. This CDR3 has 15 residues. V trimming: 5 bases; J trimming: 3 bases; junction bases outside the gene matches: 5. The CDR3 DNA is TGTGCCAGCAGCCCGGACAGGGCCCACACCGGGGAGCTGTTTTTT. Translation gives CASSPDRAHTGELFF.

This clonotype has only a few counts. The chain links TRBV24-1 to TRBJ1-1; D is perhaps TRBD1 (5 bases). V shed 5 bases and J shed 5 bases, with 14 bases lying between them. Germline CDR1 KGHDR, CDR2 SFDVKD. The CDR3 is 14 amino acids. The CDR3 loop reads CATSAGQGGTEAFF. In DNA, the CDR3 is TGTGCCACCAGTGCTGGCCAGGGTGGAACTGAAGCTTTCTTT.

CDR3 residues: CASSPRVLAAATQYF. The DNA of the CDR3 is TGTGCCAGCAGCCCAAGGGTCCTTGCCGCAGCTACGCAGTATTTT. The chain couples TRBV28 to TRBJ2-3; D uncertain. Trimming stripped 6 bases from V and 8 bases from J, with 21 bases between. Germline-derived CDR1 and CDR2 are MDHEN and SYDVKM. This CDR3 region has 15 residues.

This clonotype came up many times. The CDR3 protein is CASRQGDLNRLAYEQYF. The CDR3 DNA follows: TGTGCCAGCAGGCAGGGGGACCTAAATCGTTTAGCCTACGAGCAGTACTTC. The chain carries TRBV5-8 and TRBJ2-7; 7 nucleotides agree with TRBD1. V lost 5 bases to trimming and J lost 2 bases; unmatched junction nucleotides: 16. Germline lookup yields CDR1 SGHTS and CDR2 YDEGEE. The CDR3 runs 17 residues.

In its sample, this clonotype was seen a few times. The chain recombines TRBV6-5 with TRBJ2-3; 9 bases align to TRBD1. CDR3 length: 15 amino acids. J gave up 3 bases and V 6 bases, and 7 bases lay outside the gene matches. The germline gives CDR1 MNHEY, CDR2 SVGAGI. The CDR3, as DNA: TGTGCCAGCAGGCTACAGGGGGCGCTTACAGATACGCAGTATTTT. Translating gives CASRLQGALTDTQYF.

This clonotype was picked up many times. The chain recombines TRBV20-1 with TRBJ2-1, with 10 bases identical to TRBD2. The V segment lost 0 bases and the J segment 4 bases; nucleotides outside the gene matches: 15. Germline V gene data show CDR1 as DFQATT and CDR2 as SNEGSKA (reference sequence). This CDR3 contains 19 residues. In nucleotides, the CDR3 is TGCAGTGCTAGAGATACCCTATCCCCATCTAGCGGGGGATACAATGAGCAGTTCTTC. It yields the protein CSARDTLSPSSGGYNEQFF.

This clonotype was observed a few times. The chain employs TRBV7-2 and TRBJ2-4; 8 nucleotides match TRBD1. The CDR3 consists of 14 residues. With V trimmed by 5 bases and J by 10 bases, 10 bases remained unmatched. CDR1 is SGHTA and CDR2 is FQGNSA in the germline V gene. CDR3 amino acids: CASSPPGTGHIQYF. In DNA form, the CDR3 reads TGTGCCAGCAGCCCACCGGGGACAGGTCATATTCAGTACTTC.

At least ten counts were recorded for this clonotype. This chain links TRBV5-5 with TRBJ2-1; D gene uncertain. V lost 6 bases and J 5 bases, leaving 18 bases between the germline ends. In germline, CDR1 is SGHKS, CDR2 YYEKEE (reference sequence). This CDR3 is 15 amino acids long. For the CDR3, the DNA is TGTGCCAGCACCCTGGACCCCAGGAACCACAATGAGCAGTTCTTC. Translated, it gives CASTLDPRNHNEQFF.

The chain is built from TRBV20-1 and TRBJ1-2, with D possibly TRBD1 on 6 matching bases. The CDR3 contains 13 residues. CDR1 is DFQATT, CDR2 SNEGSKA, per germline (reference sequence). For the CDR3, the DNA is TGCAGCAGTGGGGCAGGGGTTAGGTATGGCTACACCTTC. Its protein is CSSGAGVRYGYTF.